This T cell receptor (beta chain) was observed in a study of metastatic and nonmetastatic thyroid tumors. Study information: For malignant and benign thyroid patients, tumor or nodule tissue and blood were the sources whose repertoires were compared.

None of the patients had undergone any treatment ahead of thyroid surgery. Whole-study results and caveats: Malignant thyroid tumors reportedly exceeded benign nodules significantly in TCR beta diversity, with the difference appearing in blood and tumor.

This clone has a single count. Antigen: not known. Authors' data handling: CDR3 was compared across clinicopathological groups, and the resulting differences were used to build a distant-metastasis classifier for papillary thyroid cancer. Through MiXCR, TCRdb re-clonotyped the PCR reads. The V and J calls come from TCRdb's annotation, not from the publication. Of about 6,200 clones listed, approximately 32% are singletons. The receptor comes from a female donor with papillary thyroid cancer or a benign thyroid nodule (not recorded which). Some clones in this sample may be carry-over from other donors' samples. The source material was adjacent normal tissue.

The DNA for the CDR3 is TGTGCCAGCAGCCCAGCTTTAGGGTTTGGCGAGCAGTTCTTC. Protein product: CASSPALGFGEQFF. The chain recombines TRBV7-9 with TRBJ2-1; D unresolved. V dropped 5 bases and J dropped 10 bases, with 18 bases sitting between them. This CDR3 is 14 amino acids long. Germline CDR1 SEHNR, CDR2 FQNEAQ (reference sequence).